This T cell receptor beta chain appears in the sequencing data of a study of shared T cell receptors in the human thymus. The assay was immunoSEQ multiplex PCR, and TCRdb's table has in-frame clones only and misses some. Among approximately 760,000 clones, 75% to 90% were seen once, and the ten largest hold more than 0.008%. The CDR3 contains 13 residues. V lost 6 bases and J lost 6, with 17 bases in between. From germline, CDR1 is SQVTM and CDR2 ANQGSEA. The same data also went into a second study, on human thymus T cells. From that second work: Resections that were taken during corrective heart surgery supplied the thymus tissue. Among thymic and blood repertoires, usage of V and J genes appeared biased. A high degree of thymic repertoire overlap among unrelated individuals was reported in related research.

The chain recombines TRBV29-1 with TRBJ1-2; no clear D. The sequencing input was thymocytes. This sequence was found in a girl under two years old with a congenital heart defect. This chain's CDR3 is CSVGKGGRDGYTF. CDR3 bases: TGCAGCGTCGGAAAGGGAGGGAGAGATGGCTACACCTTC.